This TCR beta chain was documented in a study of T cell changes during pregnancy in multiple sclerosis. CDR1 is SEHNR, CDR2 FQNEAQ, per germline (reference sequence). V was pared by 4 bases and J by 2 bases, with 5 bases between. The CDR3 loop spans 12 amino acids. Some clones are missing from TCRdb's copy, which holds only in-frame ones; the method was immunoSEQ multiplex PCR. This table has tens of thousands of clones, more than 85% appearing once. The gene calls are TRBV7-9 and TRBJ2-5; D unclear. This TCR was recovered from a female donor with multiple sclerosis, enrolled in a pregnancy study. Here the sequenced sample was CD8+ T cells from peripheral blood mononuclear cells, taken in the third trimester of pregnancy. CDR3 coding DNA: TGTGCCAGCAGCTCGGTACAAGAGACCCAGTACTTC. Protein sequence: CASSSVQETQYF.